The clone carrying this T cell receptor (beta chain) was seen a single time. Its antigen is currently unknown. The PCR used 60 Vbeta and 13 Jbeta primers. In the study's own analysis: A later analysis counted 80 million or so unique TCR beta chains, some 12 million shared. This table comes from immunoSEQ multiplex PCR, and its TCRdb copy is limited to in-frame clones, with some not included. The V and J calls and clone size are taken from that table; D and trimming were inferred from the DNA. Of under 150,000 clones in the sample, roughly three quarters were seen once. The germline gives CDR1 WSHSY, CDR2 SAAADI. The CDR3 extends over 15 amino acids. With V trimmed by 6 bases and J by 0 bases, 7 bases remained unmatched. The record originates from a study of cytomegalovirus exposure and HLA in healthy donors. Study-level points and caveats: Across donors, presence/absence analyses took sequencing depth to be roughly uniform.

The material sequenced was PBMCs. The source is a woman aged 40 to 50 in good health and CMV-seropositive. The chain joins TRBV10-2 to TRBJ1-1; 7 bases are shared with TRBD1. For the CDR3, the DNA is TGCGCCAGCAGGGAGCCGACAGGGCTGAACACTGAAGCTTTCTTT. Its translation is CASREPTGLNTEAFF.